This passage covers 10 T cell receptor beta chains from one sample sequenced in a study of high-grade serous ovarian cancer treatment subgroups. Tumor samples were taken before definitive surgery or chemotherapy. The method was immunoSEQ multiplex PCR; TCRdb's version includes in-frame clones alone and lacks a portion of them. The table includes around 27,000 clones, approximately 79% detected once. Sequenced input: tumor tissue. Source of these receptors: a human donor with high-grade serous ovarian cancer.

A few counts support this clone. The chain uses TRBV20-1 and TRBJ1-1, with D unresolved. The length of the CDR3 is 11 residues. Germline V lookup: CDR1 DFQATT, CDR2 SNEGSKA (reference sequence). CDR3 bases: TGCAGCTCCTACACACACACTGAAGCTTTCTTT. This translates into CSSYTHTEAFF.

The table lists this clone with a few counts. The J gene is TRBJ1-1, the V gene TRBV7-2; D gene unclear. From germline, CDR1 is SGHTA and CDR2 FQGNSA. V lost 0 bases and J lost 1, with 6 bases in between. This CDR3 is built from 14 residues. The DNA for the CDR3 is TGTGCCAGCAGCTTAGCGTTGGCGAACACTGAAGCTTTCTTT. Residues: CASSLALANTEAFF.

The J gene is TRBJ1-1, the V gene TRBV19; D is undetermined. The CDR3 totals 10 residues. Germline CDR1 LNHDA, CDR2 SQIVND (reference sequence). V lost 6 bases to trimming and J lost 3 bases, with 2 bases between them. CDR3 sequence (DNA): TGTGCCAGTAGACACACTGAAGCTTTCTTT. As protein: CASRHTEAFF.

The chain joins TRBV5-6 to TRBJ2-3; possibly TRBD1 for D (6 bases). V was pared by 2 bases and J by 2 bases, with 12 bases between. CDR1 is SGHDT and CDR2 is YYEEEE in the germline V gene. This CDR3 contains 15 residues. The CDR3 reads CASSFLQGYTDTQYF. Written as DNA, the CDR3 is TGTGCCAGCAGCTTTCTACAGGGATACACAGATACGCAGTATTTT.

The chain has TRBV10-1 and TRBJ2-2, with TRBD2 as a possible D gene (5 bases). Trimming took 3 bases from V and 3 from J, leaving 11 bases between them. There are 15 residues in the CDR3. Germline assignment: CDR1 WNHNN and CDR2 SYGVQD (reference sequence). For the CDR3, the DNA is TGCGCCAGCAGTGAAGAAAGGCGGGACACCGGGGAGCTGTTTTTT. It codes for CASSEERRDTGELFF.

The chain has TRBV7-9 and TRBJ1-4, with a weak D call TRBD1 (5 bases). Per the germline V gene, CDR1 is SEHNR and CDR2 is FQNEAQ (reference sequence). Deletions cut 3 bases from V and 5 bases from J, with 10 bases between. CDR3 size: 14 residues. This CDR3 reads CASSFWGGNEKLFF. For the CDR3, the DNA is TGTGCCAGCAGCTTTTGGGGGGGGAATGAAAAACTGTTTTTT.

This chain links TRBV30 with TRBJ2-5; either TRBD1 or TRBD2 may fit D (5 bases each). Germline V lookup: CDR1 GTSNPN, CDR2 SVGIG (reference sequence). The CDR3 consists of 13 residues. The germline V and J ends were trimmed by 5 bases and 7 bases, with 17 bases remaining between them. For the CDR3, the DNA is TGTGCCTGGGAGGTCTCCCTTGGGGGGACCCAGTACTTC. Its translation: CAWEVSLGGTQYF.

The J gene is TRBJ2-7, the V gene TRBV28; D perhaps matches TRBD2 (6 bases). Deletions cut 6 bases from V and 4 bases from J, with 7 bases between. CDR1 is MDHEN, CDR2 SYDVKM, per germline. This CDR3 has 11 amino acids. The chain's CDR3 is CASREGYEQYF. Written as DNA, the CDR3 is TGTGCCAGCAGGGAGGGGTACGAGCAGTACTTC.

The chain employs TRBV5-5 and TRBJ2-5; D possibly corresponds to TRBD2 (7 bases). CDR1 is SGHKS and CDR2 is YYEKEE in the germline V gene (reference sequence). V was trimmed by 7 bases and J by 2 bases, leaving 12 bases between them. The CDR3 is 13 residues long. This CDR3 is CASQGGGQETQYF. CDR3 sequence (DNA): TGTGCCAGCCAAGGGGGGGGGCAAGAGACCCAGTACTTC.

The chain employs TRBV4-1 and TRBJ2-3; D may be TRBD2 (6 bases). CDR1 is MGHRA, CDR2 YSYEKL, per germline. With 4 bases removed from V and 6 bases from J, the gap between germline ends came to 11 bases. This CDR3 contains 13 residues. The CDR3: CASSPGLWDTQYF. CDR3 in DNA: TGCGCCAGCAGCCCGGGACTCTGGGATACGCAGTATTTT.